Here is one T cell receptor beta chain with its context. Vbeta (60) and Jbeta (13) primers were used in the PCR. The method was immunoSEQ multiplex PCR; TCRdb's version includes in-frame clones alone and lacks a portion of them. The sample includes 80,000 to 95,000 clones, roughly 80% of them seen just once. The data stem from a study of cytomegalovirus exposure and HLA in healthy donors. Germline V CDR1 and CDR2: MNHEY, SVGAGI. The CDR3 totals 13 residues. Trimming shortened V by 1 base and J by 5 bases, and 8 bases separated the two germline ends. The genes are TRBV6-5 and TRBJ2-5; D is uncertain. This sequence originates from a woman in her thirties in good health and CMV-seronegative. Material: PBMCs. The CDR3 DNA reads as TGTGCCAGCAGTTACTGGGTCGGGGAGACCCAGTACTTC. Its translation: CASSYWVGETQYF.